This is a list of T cell receptor beta chains from one sample in a study of T cells in tuberculosis. Here immunoSEQ multiplex PCR was the method, and the copy in TCRdb shows in-frame clones only, minus some. In the table there are around 33,000 clones, 90% to 95% of which are singletons. Sequenced here: PBMCs, sampled at tuberculosis diagnosis. All receptors come from an adult with tuberculosis. Some clones in this sample may be carry-over from other donors' samples. Both conserved end residues are part of each CDR3. The D gene is left open where the match is weak. Clone size is not always given. Where it is, it says once, few, many or a class for expanded clones.

.,.,TRBV2,TRBJ2-7,TGTGCCAGCAGTGACCCAGGGGCCTACGAGCAGTACTTC,CASSDPGAYEQYF
TRBD2,once,TRBV19,TRBJ2-3,TGTGCCAGTAGTATGACTAGCGGGGGGGGCAGGGATACGCAGTATTTT,CASSMTSGGGRDTQYF
.,.,TRBV5-1,TRBJ2-1,TGCGCCAGCAGCCTGGACGGGAACAATGAGCAGTTCTTC,CASSLDGNNEQFF
TRBD1,.,TRBV5-6,TRBJ1-4,TGTGCCAGCAGCTGTGTTGTTTGCGAGACAGGGGGCGGTGAAAAACTGTTTTTT,CASSCVVCETGGGEKLFF
.,.,TRBV30,TRBJ2-6,TGTGCCTGGTCTACAGGGTTGCCTGGGGCCAACGTCCTGACTTTC,CAWSTGLPGANVLTF
TRBD1,.,TRBV30,TRBJ1-4,TGTGCCTGGAGTGGCCGCACCAGGGGGGAAAAACTGTTTTTT,CAWSGRTRGEKLFF
TRBD1,.,TRBV11-2,TRBJ1-6,TGTGCCAGCAGCTTAAATCAGGGCAGGGGGCTTTTCTATAATTCACCCCTCCACTTT,CASSLNQGRGLFYNSPLHF
.,.,TRBV6-6,TRBJ2-2,TGTGCCAGCAGTAACGACAGTCCGAACACCGGGGAGCTGTTTTTT,CASSNDSPNTGELFF
.,.,TRBV10-1,TRBJ1-5,TGCGCCAGCAGTGAGGGAGGCAATCAGCCCCAGCATTTT,CASSEGGNQPQHF
.,.,TRBV21-1,TRBJ1-2,TGTGCCAGCAGCTCCCAGACAGGGCTTACGGGCTACACCTTC,CASSSQTGLTGYTF
TRBD2,.,TRBV7-8,TRBJ2-7,TGTGCCAGCAGCAGTAGCGGGGGGGCCTACGAGCAGTACTTC,CASSSSGGAYEQYF
TRBD1,.,TRBV10-2,TRBJ1-2,TGCGCCAGCAGTGAGTTACGTCCCGGGACAGGGGCAGCCAACTATGGCTACACCTTC,CASSELRPGTGAANYGYTF
TRBD1,.,TRBV6-6,TRBJ1-2,TGTGCCAGCAGCCAACCGGGACAGGGGAACTATGGCTACACCTTC,CASSQPGQGNYGYTF
TRBD1,.,TRBV5-4,TRBJ1-1,TGTGCCAGCAGCTGGGACAGCAGGAGTACTGAAGCTTTCTTT,CASSWDSRSTEAFF
.,.,TRBV2,TRBJ1-6,TGTGCCAGCAGTGAGGACAGCTCCTATAATTCACCCCTCCACTTT,CASSEDSSYNSPLHF
TRBD1,.,TRBV5-4,TRBJ2-7,TGTGCCAGCAGCTTGTCGGACAGGGCCCAACCATACGAGCAGTACTTC,CASSLSDRAQPYEQYF
.,.,TRBV6-5,TRBJ1-1,TGTGCCAGCGGCCAAACTGAAGCTTTCTTT,CASGQTEAFF
TRBD1,.,TRBV27,TRBJ2-7,TGTGCCAGCAGTCCCTACCAGGGGGCGAGGGAGCAGTACTTC,CASSPYQGAREQYF
.,.,TRBV9,TRBJ2-1,TGTGCCAGCAGCGTTGGCGCAGGGTACAATGAGCAGTTCTTC,CASSVGAGYNEQFF
.,.,TRBV7-2,TRBJ1-2,TGTGCCAGCAGCTCGGTATCCGGGACAACCGCCTATGGCTACACCTTC,CASSSVSGTTAYGYTF
TRBD1,.,TRBV19,TRBJ2-1,TGTGCCAGTAGTATAGTGGGACAGAAACTCAACAATGAGCAGTTCTTC,CASSIVGQKLNNEQFF
TRBD1,.,TRBV19,TRBJ2-7,TGTGCCAGTAGTATTGGGACAGGGGTTGAGCAGTACTTC,CASSIGTGVEQYF
.,.,TRBV10-3,TRBJ2-3,TGTGCCATCAGTGAAGGGGGGGCATTTGGAGATACGCAGTATTTT,CAISEGGAFGDTQYF
TRBD1,.,TRBV7-8,TRBJ1-6,TGTGCCAGCAGCCCGGACAGGGGGTCCCCACAAAGGGCACCCCTCCACTTT,CASSPDRGSPQRAPLHF
TRBD1,.,TRBV18,TRBJ2-7,TGTGCCAGCTCACAACAAACCGGGACAGTGGCCTACGAGCAGTACTTC,CASSQQTGTVAYEQYF
.,.,TRBV5-1,TRBJ2-2,TGCGCCAGCAGCTTGGAGGTTCAGGAAACCGGGGAGCTGTTTTTT,CASSLEVQETGELFF
.,.,TRBV27,TRBJ1-2,TGTGCCAGCAGTCCATTCAGAACAGGAAGCTACACCTTC,CASSPFRTGSYTF
TRBD1,.,TRBV11-2,TRBJ1-2,TGTGCCAGCAGCTTAGACCCGGGCCGGGACAGGGGGGGTTATGGCTACACCTTC,CASSLDPGRDRGGYGYTF
TRBD1,.,TRBV5-4,TRBJ1-2,TGTGCCAGCAGCTTGGTCGGGACAGGGCTTAAATATGGCTACACCTTC,CASSLVGTGLKYGYTF
.,.,TRBV25-1,TRBJ1-5,TGTGCCAGCAGTGAATATAAACAGGATGGGCCCCAGCATTTT,CASSEYKQDGPQHF
.,.,TRBV2,TRBJ1-2,TGTGCCAGCAGTGATCAGGGGAGGGGCTATGGCTACACCTTC,CASSDQGRGYGYTF
TRBD1,.,TRBV29-1,TRBJ1-6,TGCAGCGTCGTCCAGGGGGCTAATTCACCCCTCCACTTT,CSVVQGANSPLHF
.,few,TRBV6-1,TRBJ1-1,TGTGCCAGCAGTCAGACGGGGAACACTGAAGCTTTCTTT,CASSQTGNTEAFF
TRBD2,.,TRBV11-3,TRBJ2-3,TGTGCCAGCAGCTTAGGCGGGGGGACCACAAGTACGCAGTATTTT,CASSLGGGTTSTQYF
.,.,TRBV11-2,TRBJ1-6,TGTGCCAGCAGCGTCAACAGTGATTCACCCCTCCACTTT,CASSVNSDSPLHF
.,.,TRBV4-2,TRBJ1-6,TGTGCCAGCAGCCCCGGAGTCCCTCGACTCTATAATTCACCCCTCCACTTT,CASSPGVPRLYNSPLHF
.,.,TRBV6-1,TRBJ1-1,TGTGCCAGCAGCGCCGCAGGGGACACTGAAGCTTTCTTT,CASSAAGDTEAFF
.,.,TRBV19,TRBJ2-7,TGTGCCAGTAGTACCATTCCGGGCTACGAGCAGTACTTC,CASSTIPGYEQYF
.,.,TRBV30,TRBJ1-6,TGTGCCTGGAGTACGGGTTTCCAACGTAATTCACCCCTCCACTTT,CAWSTGFQRNSPLHF
.,.,TRBV10-3,TRBJ1-1,TGTGCCATCAGGCAGTCCATGAACACTGAAGCTTTCTTT,CAIRQSMNTEAFF
.,.,TRBV10-3,TRBJ1-1,TGTGCCATCAGTGGACAGACCCTTCCTGAAGCTTTCTTT,CAISGQTLPEAFF
TRBD1,.,TRBV19,TRBJ2-2,TGTGCCAGTAGTACTCCCGGGACAGGGGGCACCGGGGAGCTGTTTTTT,CASSTPGTGGTGELFF
TRBD1,once,TRBV11-1,TRBJ2-1,TGTGCCAGCAGCTTAGCGGGAGACAGGGTAGATGAGCAGTTCTTC,CASSLAGDRVDEQFF